This T cell receptor beta chain was recorded in a study of T-cell reconstitution after alpha-beta-depleted transplantation in children (dated by TCRdb to about 2016). Study-level background: The study quantitatively tracked T-cell immune reconstitution after TCRalphabeta/CD19-depleted allogeneic hematopoietic cell transplantation in children using TCR repertoire profiling.

The paper's findings and limits, for the study overall: Hyperexpanded clone frequencies declined over subsequent months; after one year, T-cell counts and TCRbeta diversity were mostly attributed to newly produced T cells. Apparently early alphabetaT-cell count recovery about two months after transplant reportedly relied on only several hundred rapidly expanded clones derived from non-depleted graft cells. In some patients, the high TCRbeta diversity seen at day 60 was put down to recipient T cells and intrathymic progenitors that had survived conditioning.

This clonotype was counted only a few times. No antigen is known for it. Per-base qualities were not stored, and no clone one base away is much larger. Taken with the paper, the label for treatment or condition translates to: allogeneic hematopoietic cell transplantation with graft depleted of TCRalphabeta T cells and CD19 B cells. Transplant recipients were children who received TCRalphabeta/CD19-depleted allogeneic hematopoietic cell grafts. Libraries were made using PCR. Sequenced on an Illumina HiSeq 2500. Molecular barcoding was employed in the preparation of TCR libraries, with unique molecular identifiers being used to normalize TCRbeta repertoire quantification. The raw public data were reprocessed by TCRdb itself: fastp quality trimming at Q25, MiXCR clonotype calling, in-frame beta chains only. Each CDR3 protein appears once, grouped with its most common genes and DNA. This sample is represented by under 250,000 distinct CDR3 sequences; approximately 19% of them were singletons. The top ten constitute around 45% of the sample.

The source was PBMCs, mostly from graft donor cells, collected 360 days after TCRalphabeta/CD19-depleted stem cell transplant. This receptor was taken from a male patient between 2 and 10 years old who had a stem cell transplant for acute lymphoblastic leukemia, so the T cells may come from the graft donor.

CDR3 reads: CASSLMGQGAFGYTF. The DNA sequence is TGTGCCAGCTCTCTAATGGGACAGGGGGCGTTTGGCTACACCTTC. The V and J genes are TRBV12-3 or TRBV12-4 and TRBJ1-2, with 12 middle bases fitting TRBD1. At the junction V is shortened by 8 bases and J by 7 bases; bases outside the gene matches: 11. The CDR3 has 15 amino acids, counting the end cysteine and phenylalanine. Of all the DNA, just the CDR3 is kept, 45 bases in frame from base 1.